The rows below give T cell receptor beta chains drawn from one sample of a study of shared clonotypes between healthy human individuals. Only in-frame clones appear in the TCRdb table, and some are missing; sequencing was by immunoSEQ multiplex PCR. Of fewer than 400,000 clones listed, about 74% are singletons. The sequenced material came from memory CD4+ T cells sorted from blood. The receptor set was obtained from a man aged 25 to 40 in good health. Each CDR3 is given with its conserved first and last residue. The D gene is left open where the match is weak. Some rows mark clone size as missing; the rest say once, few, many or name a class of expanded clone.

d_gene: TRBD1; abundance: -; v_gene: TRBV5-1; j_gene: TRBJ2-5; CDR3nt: TGCGCCAGCAGTTCACAGGGACAGCAGCAAGAGACCCAGTACTTC; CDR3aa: CASSSQGQQQETQYF
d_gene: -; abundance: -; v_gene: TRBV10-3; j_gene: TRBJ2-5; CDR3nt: TGTGCCATCAGTGAGTCGTGGGGGCAAGAGACCCAGTACTTC; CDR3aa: CAISESWGQETQYF
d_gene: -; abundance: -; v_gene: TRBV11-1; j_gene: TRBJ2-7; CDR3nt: TGTGCCAGCAGCCAGGGACGTTCCACGCAGTACTTC; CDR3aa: CASSQGRSTQYF
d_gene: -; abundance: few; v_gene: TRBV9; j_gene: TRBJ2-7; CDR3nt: TGTGCCAGCAGCGTAGCTGCACGGTCCCGAGCCTACGAGCAGTACTTC; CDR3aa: CASSVAARSRAYEQYF
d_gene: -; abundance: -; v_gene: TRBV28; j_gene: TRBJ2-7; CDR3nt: TGTGCCAGCAGGTCGGTGGGATTGAGGGAGCAGTACTTC; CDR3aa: CASRSVGLREQYF
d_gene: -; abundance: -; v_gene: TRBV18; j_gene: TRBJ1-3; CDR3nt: TGTGCCAGCTCACCTCAGCTCCCTGACTCTGGAAACGCCATATATTTT; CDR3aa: CASSPQLPDSGNAIYF
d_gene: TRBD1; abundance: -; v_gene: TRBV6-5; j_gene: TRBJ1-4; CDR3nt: TGTGCCAGCAGTTATGGTGTGGGACAGGGTAATGAAAAACTGTTTTTT; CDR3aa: CASSYGVGQGNEKLFF
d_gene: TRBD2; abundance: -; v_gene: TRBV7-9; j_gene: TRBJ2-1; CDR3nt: TGTGCCAGCAGCCCGAGACTAGCGAAATACAATGAGCAGTTCTTC; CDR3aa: CASSPRLAKYNEQFF
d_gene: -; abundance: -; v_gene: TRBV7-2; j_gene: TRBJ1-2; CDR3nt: TGTGCCAGCAGCTTGGCAGGTCCAAGGGCCAAATATGGCTACACCTTC; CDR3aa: CASSLAGPRAKYGYTF
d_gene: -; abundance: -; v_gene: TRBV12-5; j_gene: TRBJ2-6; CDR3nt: TGTGCTAGTGGTCACGCAGGACAAAGTCGGGCCAACGTCCTGACTTTC; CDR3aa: CASGHAGQSRANVLTF
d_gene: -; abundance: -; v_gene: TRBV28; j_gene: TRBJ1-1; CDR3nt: TGTGCCGCTCGAACGATGAACACTGAAGCTTTCTTT; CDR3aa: CAARTMNTEAFF